This T cell receptor (beta chain) was recorded in a study of T cell repertoires in cytomegalovirus infection. The CDR3 covers 14 residues. CDR1 and CDR2 from the germline V gene are SNHLY and FYNNEI. The germline V and J ends were trimmed by 6 bases and 3 bases, with 15 bases remaining between them. Regarding this clonotype: Its target is not known.

TCRdb redid the calling of the reads with MiXCR, one entry per CDR3 protein. The data contain more than 400,000 distinct CDR3 sequences, 26% of them singletons. Broader study findings: Carriers of CMV and the relevant HLA type were discriminated by public TCR beta frequency.

The receptor comes from a human donor in good health (CMV status not recorded). Some clones in this sample may be carry-over from other donors' samples. The sequenced sample was PBMCs. The chain is built from TRBV2 and TRBJ2-7; maybe TRBD1 (5 bases). This chain's CDR3 is CASSDWLGDYEQYF. The DNA of the CDR3 is TGTGCCAGCAGCGACTGGTTAGGGGACTACGAGCAGTACTTC. The full variable domain, with the rest looked up from reference TRBV2 and TRBJ2-7, is EPEVTQTPSHQVTQMGQEVILRCVPISNHLYFYWYRQILGQKVEFLVSFYNNEISEKSEIFDDQFSVERPDGSNFTLKIRSTKLEDSAMYFCASSDWLGDYEQYFGPGTRLTVT.